The clone carrying this T cell receptor beta chain was detected ten times or more. Its antigen remains unidentified. This specimen belongs to a study of spatial heterogeneity in lung cancer. Study background: The count of detected beta-chain sequences consistently exceeded that of alpha-chain sequences.

Regarding time point: sample taken at primary tumor resection. Researchers sequenced whole RNA taken from tumor, nontumor lung or frozen PBMC without sorting. A total of more than 65 untreated early-stage non-small cell lung cancer patients served as donors. Unique molecular identifiers tagged every individual TCR cDNA molecule. TCRdb fed the 5' RACE reads into MiXCR, producing one record per CDR3 protein. The table shows just under 40,000 distinct CDR3 sequences, with around 5.5% occurring only once. Regarding the study as a whole: There were more appearances of ubiquitous expanded tumor TCRs in blood at resection than at follow-up.

The receptor was derived from a male donor with early-stage non-small cell lung cancer. Material: PBMCs, obtained at surgery.

The CDR3 loop reads CASSTRDRGREAFF. CDR3 nucleotides: TGTGCCAGCAGCACCCGGGACAGGGGGCGTGAAGCTTTCTTT. The chain carries TRBV6-2 or TRBV6-3 and TRBJ1-1; 12 nucleotides align to TRBD1. The germline V gene encodes CDR1 MNHEY and CDR2 SVGEGT. V gave up 6 bases and J gave up 7 bases; unmatched junction bases: 6. The CDR3 is 14 amino acids.